One sample yielded the 22 T cell receptor beta chains listed below, sequenced in a study of T cell repertoires in cytomegalovirus infection. Using its own MiXCR run on the reads, TCRdb lists one record per CDR3 protein. The table shows about 310,000 distinct CDR3 sequences, with under 20% occurring only once. Sequenced: PBMCs. These receptors were obtained from a human donor in good health (CMV status not recorded). Some clones in this sample may be carry-over from other donors' samples.

This chain joins TRBV3-1 and TRBJ1-2; D is perhaps TRBD1 (6 bases). Trimming cost V 1 base and J 5 bases, with 14 bases left between them. Germline V gives CDR1 LGHDT, CDR2 YNNKEL (reference sequence). This CDR3 region has 15 residues. CDR3 nucleotides: TGTGCCAGCAGCCAAGGGGGGCCTGCGCGTTATGGCTACACCTTC. Its protein is CASSQGGPARYGYTF.

For this clonotype: Germline and junction disagree at one end, which may indicate a read error. The genes are TRBV7-2 and TRBJ2-7; TRBD1 matches 7 bases. Germline loops: CDR1 SGHTA, CDR2 FQGNSA. This CDR3 contains 15 residues. The DNA of the CDR3 is TGTGCCAGCAGCCGAACAGGGGTTACCGAGTGGGAGAAGTCCTTC. Protein: CASSRTGVTEWEKSF.

The genes are TRBV20-1 and TRBJ1-2, with a possible D match to TRBD1 (5 bases). Germline assignment: CDR1 DFQATT and CDR2 SNEGSKA (reference sequence). V gave up 2 bases and J gave up 1 base, with 8 bases separating them. The CDR3 sequence is 13 residues long. The CDR3 DNA is TGCAGTGCTAGAAGACAGCTTAACTATGGCTACACCTTC. Encoded protein: CSARRQLNYGYTF.

This clonotype was observed a few times. The chain has TRBV6-2 or TRBV6-3 and TRBJ2-6; weak D call: TRBD2 (6 bases). Trimming took off 4 bases at V and 2 bases at J, with 15 bases between the two ends. Germline CDR1 MNHEY, CDR2 SVGEGT. The CDR3 totals 17 residues. This CDR3 is CASSLTPRGTGANVLTF. The CDR3 DNA reads as TGTGCCAGCAGTTTGACCCCTCGGGGGACTGGGGCCAACGTCCTGACTTTC.

The table lists this clonotype with a few counts. This rearrangement joins TRBV5-1 to TRBJ1-1, with D maybe TRBD1 (6 bases). The CDR3 has 14 amino acids. V was shortened by 0 bases and J by 6 bases, with 12 bases between the two germline ends. CDR1 and CDR2 (germline): SGHRS, YFSETQ. CDR3 region: CASSLAGRGSEAFF. The CDR3 nucleotides are TGCGCCAGCAGCTTGGCCGGAAGGGGGTCTGAAGCTTTCTTT.

This rearrangement joins TRBV4-1 to TRBJ2-7; D remains unclear. Trimming took off 3 bases at V and 5 bases at J, with 11 bases between the two ends. The CDR3 sequence is 13 residues long. The V gene's germline CDR1 is MGHRA and CDR2 YSYEKL. CDR3 loop: CASSQMSRDEQYF. CDR3 nucleotides: TGCGCCAGCAGCCAGATGTCCAGAGACGAGCAGTACTTC.

This clonotype was detected many times. This chain uses TRBV7-9 with TRBJ1-2; D is unclear. CDR3 length equals 14 residues. The germline V gene has CDR1 SEHNR and CDR2 FQNEAQ (reference sequence). The ends were cut back, 1 base at V and 4 bases at J, with 10 bases in the middle. The CDR3 loop reads CASSLGHRSYGYTF. As DNA, the CDR3 is TGTGCCAGCAGCTTAGGGCATAGGAGCTATGGCTACACCTTC.

The rearrangement links TRBV20-1 to TRBJ2-5; 10 bases match TRBD2. The CDR3 is made up of 15 amino acids. Germline assignment: CDR1 DFQATT and CDR2 SNEGSKA (reference sequence). The V and J ends lost 2 bases and 0 bases, in that order; junction bases with no gene match: 3. The CDR3 coding sequence is TGCAGTGCTAGACTAGCGGGGGACTACCAAGAGACCCAGTACTTC. Encoded protein: CSARLAGDYQETQYF.

This clonotype showed up just a few times. The chain joins TRBV2 to TRBJ1-4, with a possible D match to TRBD1 (5 bases). This CDR3 is 15 amino acids long. CDR1 and CDR2 (germline): SNHLY, FYNNEI. V was trimmed by 3 bases and J by 2 bases, leaving 10 bases between them. CDR3 sequence: CASSDVGVTNEKLFF. The CDR3 nucleotides are TGTGCCAGCAGTGACGTAGGGGTCACTAATGAAAAACTGTTTTTT.

This clonotype occurred once. This clone may be a read error of a much larger clone one base away. The chain has TRBV7-4 and TRBJ2-1; 7 bases agree with TRBD1. Germline assignment: CDR1 SGHVT and CDR2 SQSDAQ. Unmatched junction bases numbered 12, after V lost 5 bases and J lost 8 bases. The CDR3 covers 15 residues. The CDR3 DNA reads TGTGCCAGCAGCCTTGCGGCGACAGGGTCCGATGAGCAGTTCTTC. Encoded protein: CASSLAATGSDEQFF.

This clonotype was found a few times. V and J are TRBV27 and TRBJ1-2; tentative D call: TRBD1 (6 bases). The germline CDR1 and CDR2 sequences are MNHEY and SMNVEV (reference sequence). The ends were cut back, 7 bases at V and 7 bases at J, with 13 bases in the middle. The CDR3 length is 12 residues. The CDR3 spells CASKRQESGYTF. CDR3 in DNA: TGTGCCAGCAAACGACAGGAATCTGGCTACACCTTC.

This clonotype was recorded at least ten times. The chain is built from TRBV7-2 and TRBJ1-3, with unresolved D. V lost 3 bases and J 0 bases, leaving 12 bases between the germline ends. This CDR3 is built from 16 residues. The germline CDR1 and CDR2 sequences are SGHTA and FQGNSA. CDR3 coding DNA: TGTGCCAGCAGCTTTATGCCAAGTAACTCTGGAAACACCATATATTTT. Translating gives CASSFMPSNSGNTIYF.

This clonotype has just a few counts. V gene TRBV20-1 combines with J gene TRBJ1-1; D possibly corresponds to TRBD1 (5 bases). Deletions cut 1 base from V and 3 bases from J, with 15 bases between. Germline V CDR1 and CDR2: DFQATT, SNEGSKA (reference sequence). This CDR3 comprises 15 residues. The DNA for the CDR3 is TGCAGTGCTAGAGGACGGGGCCCATTGGACACTGAAGCTTTCTTT. The encoded protein is CSARGRGPLDTEAFF.

This clonotype was recorded at least ten times. This chain links TRBV12-3 or TRBV12-4 with TRBJ1-1, with 7 bases aligning to TRBD1. Unmatched junction bases numbered 12, after V lost 6 bases and J lost 8 bases. The CDR3 has 14 residues. The CDR3 loop is CASSSRGDSFEAFF. As DNA, the CDR3 is TGTGCCAGCAGCTCAAGGGGGGACAGCTTCGAAGCTTTCTTT.

The chain is built from TRBV7-2 and TRBJ1-2; D might be TRBD1 (5 bases). Germline CDR1 and CDR2: SGHTA and FQGNSA. Trimming shortened V by 2 bases and J by 4 bases, and 11 bases separated the two germline ends. The CDR3 sequence is 14 residues long. The CDR3 loop reads CASSLTSGSYGYTF. In DNA, the CDR3 is TGTGCCAGCAGCTTAACATCAGGGTCCTATGGCTACACCTTC. The variable domain in full, with the rest retrieved from reference TRBV7-2 and TRBJ1-2, is GAGVSQSPSNKVTEKGKDVELRCDPISGHTALYWYRQSLGQGLEFLIYFQGNSAPDKSGLPSDRFSAERTGGSVSTLTIQRTQQEDSAVYLCASSLTSGSYGYTFGSGTRLTVV.

This clonotype was picked up a small number of times. The rearrangement links TRBV6-6 to TRBJ1-6; TRBD1 matches 7 bases. The CDR3 is 18 amino acids. With V trimmed by 5 bases and J by 0 bases, 10 bases remained unmatched. Germline V gives CDR1 MNHNY, CDR2 SVGAGI (reference sequence). As DNA, the CDR3 is TGTGCCAGCAGTCGCACACTGACAGGGAGCTCCTATAATTCACCCCTCCACTTT. It is translated as CASSRTLTGSSYNSPLHF.

A few counts support this clonotype. This chain connects TRBV12-3 or TRBV12-4 to TRBJ1-2, with D unclear. This CDR3 region has 13 residues. V gave up 0 bases and J gave up 8 bases, with 10 bases separating them. CDR3 bases: TGTGCCAGCAGTTTAGCGGGAAAAAAAGGCTACACCTTC. Its translation: CASSLAGKKGYTF.

There are many counts of this clonotype. The chain carries TRBV7-2 and TRBJ2-1; a weak D match, TRBD2 (6 bases). CDR1 is SGHTA and CDR2 is FQGNSA in the germline V gene. Trimming took off 4 bases at V and 8 bases at J, with 18 bases between the two ends. This CDR3 contains 15 residues. CDR3 loop: CASSSPGLGRDEQFF. The CDR3 DNA reads TGTGCCAGCAGCTCCCCGGGACTGGGTCGGGATGAGCAGTTCTTC.

This chain joins TRBV20-1 and TRBJ2-4; a possible D gene is TRBD1 (5 bases). V shed 0 bases and J shed 9 bases, with 12 bases lying between them. The CDR3 sequence is 13 residues long. Germline V lookup: CDR1 DFQATT, CDR2 SNEGSKA (reference sequence). CDR3 protein: CSARDYDSTIQYF. DNA for the CDR3: TGCAGTGCTAGAGATTACGACAGTACCATTCAGTACTTC.

Only a few counts were recorded for this clonotype. The chain links TRBV20-1 to TRBJ2-3, with 7 bases aligning to TRBD1. This CDR3 comprises 18 residues. CDR1 and CDR2 (germline): DFQATT, SNEGSKA (reference sequence). After removal of 3 bases from V and 1 base from J, the junction contained 16 bases not matched to a gene. The CDR3 loop is CSARGWTGPSSGTDTQYF. The CDR3 DNA reads TGCAGTGCTAGGGGATGGACAGGTCCGTCTTCGGGCACAGATACGCAGTATTTT.

In the case of this clonotype: One junction end does not reproduce the germline sequence, and a read error may be involved. The genes are TRBV7-7 and TRBJ2-3; 10 nucleotides line up with TRBD2. Germline V gene sequence: CDR1 SSHAT, CDR2 FNYEAQ (reference sequence). The CDR3 extends over 15 amino acids. The CDR3, as DNA: TGTGCTAGCAGTCCGGGACTAGCGATGGCAGATACGCAGTATTTT. Its protein is CASSPGLAMADTQYF.

The CDR3 spells CASSYGTSANEQFF. Written as DNA, the CDR3 is TGTGCCAGCAGCTATGGGACCTCTGCCAATGAGCAGTTCTTC. The chain recombines TRBV7-3 with TRBJ2-1; D possibly matches TRBD1 or TRBD2 (5 bases each). Between the trimmed V and J ends, which lost 4 bases and 6 bases, there was a span of 13 bases. CDR3 size: 14 residues. The germline CDR1 and CDR2 sequences are SGHTA and FQGTGA.